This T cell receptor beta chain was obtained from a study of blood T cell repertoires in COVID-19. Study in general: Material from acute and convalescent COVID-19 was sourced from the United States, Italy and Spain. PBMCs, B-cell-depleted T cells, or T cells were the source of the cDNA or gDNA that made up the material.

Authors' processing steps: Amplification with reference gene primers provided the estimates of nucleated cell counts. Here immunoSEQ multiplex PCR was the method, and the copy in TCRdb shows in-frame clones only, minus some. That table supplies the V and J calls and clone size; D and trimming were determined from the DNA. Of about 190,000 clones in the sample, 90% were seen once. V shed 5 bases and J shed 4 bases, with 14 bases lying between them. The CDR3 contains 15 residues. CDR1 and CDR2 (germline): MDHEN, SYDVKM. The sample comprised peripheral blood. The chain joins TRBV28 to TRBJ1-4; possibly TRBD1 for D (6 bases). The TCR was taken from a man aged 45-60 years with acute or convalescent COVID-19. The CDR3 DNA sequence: TGTGCCAGCAGTCCGGGGGGACACTTTAATGAAAAACTGTTTTTT. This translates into CASSPGGHFNEKLFF.